The present entry profiles one T cell receptor (beta chain) with its context. The protocol was immunoSEQ multiplex PCR, while the TCRdb copy is restricted to in-frame clones and leaves out a portion. The sample records 60,000 to 70,000 clones, about 86% being singletons. The data stem from a study of blood T cell repertoires in COVID-19. Between the trimmed V and J ends, which lost 4 bases and 4 bases, there was a span of 8 bases. CDR1 is SQVTM and CDR2 is ANQGSEA in the germline V gene. The CDR3 covers 12 residues. V gene TRBV29-1 combines with J gene TRBJ1-5; TRBD1 is a possible D gene (5 bases). This TCR was recovered from a woman aged 55-69 years with acute or convalescent COVID-19. Sequenced input: peripheral blood. The CDR3 DNA follows: TGCAGCGTTGGACAGCTAAATCAGCCCCAGCATTTT. Translated: CSVGQLNQPQHF.